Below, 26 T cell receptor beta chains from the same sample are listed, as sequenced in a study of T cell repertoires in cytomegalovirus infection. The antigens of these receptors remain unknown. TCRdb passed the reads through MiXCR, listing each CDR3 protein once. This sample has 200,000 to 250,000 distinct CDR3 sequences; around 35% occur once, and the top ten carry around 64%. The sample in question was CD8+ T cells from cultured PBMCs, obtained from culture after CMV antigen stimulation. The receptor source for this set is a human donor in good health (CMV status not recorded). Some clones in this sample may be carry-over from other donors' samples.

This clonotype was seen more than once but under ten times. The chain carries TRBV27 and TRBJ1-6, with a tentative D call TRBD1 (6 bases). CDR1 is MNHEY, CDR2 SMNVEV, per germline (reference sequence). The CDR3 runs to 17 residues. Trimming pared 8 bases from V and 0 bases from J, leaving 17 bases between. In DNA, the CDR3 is TGTGCCAGCGCCTTAAGTCAGGGGAGCTCCTATAATTCACCCCTCCACTTT. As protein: CASALSQGSSYNSPLHF.

In nucleotides, the CDR3 is TGTGCCAGCAGCTTAGCACTAGCGGGGTTAAATACGCAGTATTTT. It specifies CASSLALAGLNTQYF. J is TRBJ2-3 and V is TRBV11-3; 10 nucleotides match TRBD2. This CDR3 has 15 residues. CDR1 and CDR2 from the germline V gene are SGHNT and YENEEA. The junction had 5 bases not matched to a gene; V was cut back by 1 base and J by 7 bases.

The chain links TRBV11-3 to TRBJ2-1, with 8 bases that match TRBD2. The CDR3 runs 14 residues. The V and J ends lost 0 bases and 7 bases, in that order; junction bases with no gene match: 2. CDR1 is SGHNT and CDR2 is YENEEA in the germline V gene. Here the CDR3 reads CASSLESGGNEQFF. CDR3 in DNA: TGTGCCAGCAGCTTAGAATCGGGGGGGAATGAGCAGTTCTTC.

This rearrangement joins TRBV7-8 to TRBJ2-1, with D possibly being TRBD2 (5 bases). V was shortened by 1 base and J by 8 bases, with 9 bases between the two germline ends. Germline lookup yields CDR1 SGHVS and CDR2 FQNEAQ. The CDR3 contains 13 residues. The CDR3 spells CASSLGMEDEQFF. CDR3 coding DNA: TGTGCCAGCAGCTTAGGGATGGAGGATGAGCAGTTCTTC.

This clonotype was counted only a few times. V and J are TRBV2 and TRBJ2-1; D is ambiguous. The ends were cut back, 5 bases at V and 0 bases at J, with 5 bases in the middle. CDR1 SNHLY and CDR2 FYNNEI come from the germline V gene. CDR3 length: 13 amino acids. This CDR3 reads CASSRYSYNEQFF. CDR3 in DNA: TGTGCCAGCAGTCGGTACTCCTACAATGAGCAGTTCTTC.

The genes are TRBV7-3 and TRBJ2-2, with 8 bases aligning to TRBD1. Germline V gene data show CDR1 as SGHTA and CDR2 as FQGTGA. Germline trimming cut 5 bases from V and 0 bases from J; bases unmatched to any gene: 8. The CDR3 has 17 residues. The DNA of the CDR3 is TGTGCCAGCAGCGAAAGCCCGGGACAGGCGAACACCGGGGAGCTGTTTTTT. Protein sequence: CASSESPGQANTGELFF.

In DNA form, the CDR3 reads TGTGCCAGCAGTTACTCCGGGCAGGGGGTTGGCTACACCTTC. It yields the protein CASSYSGQGVGYTF. The rearrangement links TRBV6-5 to TRBJ1-2; TRBD1 matches at 7 bases. This CDR3 spans 14 amino acids. V was clipped by 0 bases and J by 7 bases; unmatched bases: 5. From germline, CDR1 is MNHEY and CDR2 SVGAGI.

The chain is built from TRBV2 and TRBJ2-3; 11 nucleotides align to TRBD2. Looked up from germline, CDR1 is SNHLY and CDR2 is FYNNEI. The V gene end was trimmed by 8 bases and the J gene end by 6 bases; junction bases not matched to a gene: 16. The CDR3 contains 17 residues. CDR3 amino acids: CASRLLASGRLGDTQYF. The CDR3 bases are TGTGCCAGCCGCCTTTTAGCTAGCGGGAGGCTTGGGGATACGCAGTATTTT.

The CDR3: CATGSGGRNEQFF. In nucleotides, the CDR3 is TGTGCCACCGGAAGCGGGGGGCGTAATGAGCAGTTCTTC. V usage is TRBV25-1 and J usage is TRBJ2-1; 9 bases agree with TRBD2. Trimming cost V 10 bases and J 7 bases; bases outside gene matches: 8. The CDR3 spans 13 residues. Per the germline V gene, CDR1 is MGHDK and CDR2 is SYGVNS.

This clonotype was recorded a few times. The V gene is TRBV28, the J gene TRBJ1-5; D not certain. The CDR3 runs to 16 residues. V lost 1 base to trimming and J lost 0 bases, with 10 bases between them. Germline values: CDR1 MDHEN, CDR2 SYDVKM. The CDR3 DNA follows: TGTGCCAGCAGTTTATACCTCAGCGATAGCAATCAGCCCCAGCATTTT. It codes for CASSLYLSDSNQPQHF.

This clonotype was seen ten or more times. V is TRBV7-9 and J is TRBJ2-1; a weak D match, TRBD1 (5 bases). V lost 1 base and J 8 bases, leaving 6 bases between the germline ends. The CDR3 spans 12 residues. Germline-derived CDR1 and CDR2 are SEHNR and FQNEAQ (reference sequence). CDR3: CASSLGGDEQFF. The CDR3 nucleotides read TGTGCCAGCAGCTTAGGGGGCGATGAGCAGTTCTTC.

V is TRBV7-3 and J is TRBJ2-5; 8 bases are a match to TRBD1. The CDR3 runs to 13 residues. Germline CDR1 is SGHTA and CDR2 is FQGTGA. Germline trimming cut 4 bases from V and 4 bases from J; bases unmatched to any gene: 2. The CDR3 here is CASSSGTGETQYF. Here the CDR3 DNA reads TGTGCCAGCAGCTCAGGGACAGGAGAGACCCAGTACTTC.

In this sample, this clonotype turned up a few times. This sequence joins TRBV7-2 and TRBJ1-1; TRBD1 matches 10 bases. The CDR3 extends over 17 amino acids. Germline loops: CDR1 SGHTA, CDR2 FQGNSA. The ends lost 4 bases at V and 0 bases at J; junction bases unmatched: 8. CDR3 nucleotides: TGTGCCAGCAGCTACCGGGACAGGGGAGCCATGAACACTGAAGCTTTCTTT. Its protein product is CASSYRDRGAMNTEAFF.

CDR3 loop: CASRLGGGFTEAFF. The CDR3 nucleotides read TGTGCCAGCCGGTTGGGGGGAGGGTTCACTGAAGCTTTCTTT. The chain couples TRBV27 to TRBJ1-1; possibly TRBD1 for D (5 bases). The CDR3 contains 14 residues. V was pared by 8 bases and J by 4 bases, with 17 bases between. The germline V gene encodes CDR1 MNHEY and CDR2 SMNVEV (reference sequence).

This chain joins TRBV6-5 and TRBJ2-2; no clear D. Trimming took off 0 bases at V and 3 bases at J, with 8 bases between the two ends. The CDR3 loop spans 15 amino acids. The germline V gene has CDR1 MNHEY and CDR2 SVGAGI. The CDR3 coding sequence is TGTGCCAGCAGTTACTCGAACGGGCACACCGGGGAGCTGTTTTTT. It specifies CASSYSNGHTGELFF.

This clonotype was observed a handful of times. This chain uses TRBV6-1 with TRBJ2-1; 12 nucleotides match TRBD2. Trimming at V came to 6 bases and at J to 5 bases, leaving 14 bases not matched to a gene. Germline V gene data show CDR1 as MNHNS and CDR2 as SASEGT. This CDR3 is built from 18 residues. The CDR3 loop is CASRRWGLAGRKDNEQFF. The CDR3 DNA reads TGTGCCAGCAGACGATGGGGACTAGCGGGCCGTAAAGACAATGAGCAGTTCTTC.

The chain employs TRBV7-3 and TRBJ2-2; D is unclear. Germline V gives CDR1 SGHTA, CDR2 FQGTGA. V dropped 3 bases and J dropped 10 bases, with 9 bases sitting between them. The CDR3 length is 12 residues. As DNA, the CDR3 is TGTGCCAGCAGCTTTTCAGGAATGGAGCTGTTTTTT. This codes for CASSFSGMELFF.

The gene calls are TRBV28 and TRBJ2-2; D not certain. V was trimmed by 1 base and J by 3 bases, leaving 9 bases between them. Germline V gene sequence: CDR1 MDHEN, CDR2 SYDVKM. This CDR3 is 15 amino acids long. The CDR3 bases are TGTGCCAGCAGTTTATCAGGCAGTTACACCGGGGAGCTGTTTTTT. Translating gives CASSLSGSYTGELFF.

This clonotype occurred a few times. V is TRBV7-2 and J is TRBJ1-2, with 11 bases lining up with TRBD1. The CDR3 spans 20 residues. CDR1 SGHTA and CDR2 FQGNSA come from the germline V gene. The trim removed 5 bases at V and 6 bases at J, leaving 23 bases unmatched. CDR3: CASSTDGQGAFPFLGDGYTF. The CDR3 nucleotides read TGTGCCAGCAGCACCGACGGACAGGGGGCTTTCCCCTTTTTGGGGGATGGCTACACCTTC.

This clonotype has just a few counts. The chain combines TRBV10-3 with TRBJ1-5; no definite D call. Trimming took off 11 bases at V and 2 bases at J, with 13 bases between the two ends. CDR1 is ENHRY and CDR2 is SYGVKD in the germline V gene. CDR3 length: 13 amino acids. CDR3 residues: CASRGVRNQPQHF. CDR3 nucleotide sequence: TGTGCCTCCCGCGGGGTACGCAATCAGCCCCAGCATTTT.

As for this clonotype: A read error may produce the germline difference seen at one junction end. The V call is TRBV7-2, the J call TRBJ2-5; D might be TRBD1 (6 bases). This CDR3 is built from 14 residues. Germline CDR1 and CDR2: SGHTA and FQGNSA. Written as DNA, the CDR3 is TGTCCCCCCGTTTCTACAGGGAGAGTCGAGACCCAGTGCTTC. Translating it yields CPPVSTGRVETQCF.

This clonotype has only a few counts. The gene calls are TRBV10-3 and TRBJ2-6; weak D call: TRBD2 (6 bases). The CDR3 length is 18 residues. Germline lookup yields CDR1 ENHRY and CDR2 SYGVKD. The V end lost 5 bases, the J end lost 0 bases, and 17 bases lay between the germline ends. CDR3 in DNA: TGTGCCATCAGTTTTTTCTCGGACGGGAGCTCTGGGGCCAACGTCCTGACTTTC. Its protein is CAISFFSDGSSGANVLTF.

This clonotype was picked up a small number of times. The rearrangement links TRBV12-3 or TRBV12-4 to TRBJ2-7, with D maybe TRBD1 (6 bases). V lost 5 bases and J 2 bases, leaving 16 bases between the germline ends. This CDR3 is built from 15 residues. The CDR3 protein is CASSAHRELAYEQYF. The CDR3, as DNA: TGTGCCAGCAGTGCACACAGGGAGTTAGCCTACGAGCAGTACTTC.

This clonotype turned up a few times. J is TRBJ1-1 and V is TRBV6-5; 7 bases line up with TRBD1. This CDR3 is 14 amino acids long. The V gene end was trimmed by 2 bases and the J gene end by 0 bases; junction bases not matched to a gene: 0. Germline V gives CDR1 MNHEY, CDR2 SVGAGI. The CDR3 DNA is TGTGCCAGCAGTTACAGGGGGCTGAACACTGAAGCTTTCTTT. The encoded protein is CASSYRGLNTEAFF.

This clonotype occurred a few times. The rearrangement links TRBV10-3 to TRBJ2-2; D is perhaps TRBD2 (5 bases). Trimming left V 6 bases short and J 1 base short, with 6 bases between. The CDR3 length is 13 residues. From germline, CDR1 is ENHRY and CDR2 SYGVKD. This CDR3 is CAIRDLNTGELFF. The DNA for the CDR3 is TGTGCCATCAGGGACTTGAACACCGGGGAGCTGTTTTTT.

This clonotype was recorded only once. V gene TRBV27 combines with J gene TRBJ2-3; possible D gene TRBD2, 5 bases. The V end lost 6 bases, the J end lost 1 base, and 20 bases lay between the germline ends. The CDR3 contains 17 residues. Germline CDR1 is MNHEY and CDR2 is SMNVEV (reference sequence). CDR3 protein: CASSRTPWEKGTDTQYF. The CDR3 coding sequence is TGTGCCAGCAGCCGGACCCCTTGGGAGAAGGGCACAGATACGCAGTATTTT.